The entry below describes one T cell receptor (beta chain). Its antigen is not known. These data belong to a study of identical twins. Study findings and constraints: Fewer insertions characterized abundant cord blood beta clonotypes, whereas memory repertoires showed none.

The junction had 9 bases not matched to a gene; V was cut back by 4 bases and J by 4 bases. The CDR3 contains 16 residues. A universal primer site was added by template switching, and unique molecular identifiers were carried by the cDNA. In TCRdb, the 5' RACE reads were re-called with MiXCR into one record per CDR3 protein. The sample gives approximately 890,000 distinct CDR3 sequences, approximately 13% of which show up once; about 1.6% is in the top ten. The same sample was also used in a study of yellow fever vaccine responses in identical twins.

The clonotype was recovered from a woman younger than 35 in good health. Sequenced input: PBMCs. The chain links TRBV12-3 or TRBV12-4 to TRBJ2-1, with 8 bases aligning to TRBD2. The CDR3 loop is CASSSPSAGEYNEQFF. In DNA form, the CDR3 reads TGTGCCAGCAGTTCCCCATCAGCGGGAGAATACAATGAGCAGTTCTTC.